Listed here are 5 T cell receptor beta chains from one sample, sequenced in a study of OX40 agonist ivuxolimab in advanced cancers. Using immunoSEQ multiplex PCR, the repertoire was profiled, and TCRdb retains in-frame clones only, with some absent. The sample records some 40,000 clones, 92% being singletons. Sequenced material: CD4+ or CD8+ T cells sorted from blood, taken in a trial of the OX40 agonist ivuxolimab. The source is an adult with an advanced solid tumor such as melanoma, head and neck, liver or kidney cancer.

The chain employs TRBV4-2 and TRBJ2-2; D gene uncertain. CDR1 LGHNA and CDR2 YNFKEQ come from the germline V gene. Trimming took off 2 bases at V and 1 base at J, with 8 bases between the two ends. CDR3 length: 15 amino acids. The CDR3 loop is CASSQSDGNTGELFF. The CDR3 DNA reads as TGTGCCAGCAGCCAATCTGACGGGAACACCGGGGAGCTGTTTTTT.

V is TRBV7-9 and J is TRBJ2-5, with D perhaps TRBD1 or TRBD2 (5 bases each). With the DNA end fitting TRBJ2-7 better, the J assignment may be wrong. There are 13 residues in the CDR3. The germline CDR1 and CDR2 sequences are SEHNR and FQNEAQ (reference sequence). This chain's CDR3 is CASSLPMGHEQYF. CDR3 DNA: TGTGCCAGCAGCTTACCGATGGGACACGAGCAGTACTTC.

This chain's CDR3 is CASSLRAFVTGTANYNEQFF. CDR3 nucleotides: TGTGCCAGCAGCCTCAGAGCTTTCGTAACCGGGACAGCGAACTACAATGAGCAGTTCTTC. The genes are TRBV7-6 and TRBJ2-1; 7 bases map to TRBD1. From germline, CDR1 is SGHVS and CDR2 FNYEAQ. The V gene end was trimmed by 5 bases and the J gene end by 3 bases; junction bases not matched to a gene: 22. CDR3 length equals 20 residues.

V usage is TRBV7-9 and J usage is TRBJ2-1, with D uncertain. This CDR3 has 14 amino acids. Trimming shortened V by 5 bases and J by 5 bases, and 13 bases separated the two germline ends. CDR1 and CDR2 (germline): SEHNR, FQNEAQ (reference sequence). The CDR3 region is CASSDLTANNEQFF. DNA for the CDR3: TGTGCCAGCAGCGACCTGACGGCGAACAATGAGCAGTTCTTC.

V and J are TRBV27 and TRBJ2-7; 10 bases fit TRBD2. The V gene end was trimmed by 7 bases and the J gene end by 0 bases; junction bases not matched to a gene: 3. The CDR3 totals 14 residues. The germline CDR1 and CDR2 sequences are MNHEY and SMNVEV (reference sequence). The CDR3 nucleotides read TGTGCCAGCAAAATAGCGGGAGGCTCCTACGAGCAGTACTTC. This sequence encodes CASKIAGGSYEQYF.